Listed below are T cell receptor beta chains from one sample, sequenced in a study of OX40 agonist ivuxolimab in advanced cancers. Profiling relied on immunoSEQ multiplex PCR, and the TCRdb table lists in-frame clones only, not all of them. The sample holds some 64,000 clones; about 90% are singletons and the top ten take 5.2%. The sequencing used CD4+ or CD8+ T cells sorted from blood, collected in a trial of the OX40 agonist ivuxolimab. All receptors come from an adult with an advanced solid tumor such as melanoma, head and neck, liver or kidney cancer. The CDR3 runs from the conserved cysteine through the conserved F or W. The order of the fields is CDR3 protein, CDR3 DNA, J gene, clone size, V gene, D gene. D genes are given only for firm matches. Expanded clones get a size class; other rows say once, few or many, or leave the size out.

cdr3_aa: CASSLGFGDKGDF
cdr3_nt: TGTGCCAGCAGCTTGGGCTTCGGGGATAAAGGGGACTTC
j_call: TRBJ2-5
clone_size: -
v_call: TRBV5-5
d_call: -

cdr3_aa: CASSYSIQQNEKLFF
cdr3_nt: TGTGCCAGCAGTTACTCGATTCAGCAAAATGAAAAACTGTTTTTT
j_call: TRBJ1-4
clone_size: -
v_call: TRBV6-6
d_call: -

cdr3_aa: CASSRTLSSYNEQFF
cdr3_nt: TGTGCCAGCAGCCGGACACTTAGCTCCTACAATGAGCAGTTCTTC
j_call: TRBJ2-1
clone_size: once
v_call: TRBV6-5
d_call: -

cdr3_aa: CASSPSEENTIYF
cdr3_nt: TGTGCCAGCTCACCTAGCGAGGAAAACACCATATATTTT
j_call: TRBJ1-3
clone_size: -
v_call: TRBV18
d_call: -

cdr3_aa: CASSPYGEGNQPQHF
cdr3_nt: TGCGCCAGCAGCCCTTACGGTGAGGGCAATCAGCCCCAGCATTTT
j_call: TRBJ1-5
clone_size: few
v_call: TRBV5-1
d_call: -

cdr3_aa: CASSLASQLGEQYF
cdr3_nt: TGTGCCAGCAGCTTAGCTTCGCAGCTGGGGGAGCAGTACTTC
j_call: TRBJ2-7
clone_size: -
v_call: TRBV7-2
d_call: -

cdr3_aa: CASSLSGRVTDTQYF
cdr3_nt: TGTGCCAGCAGTTTAAGCGGGAGAGTAACAGATACGCAGTATTTT
j_call: TRBJ2-3
clone_size: once
v_call: TRBV27
d_call: TRBD2

cdr3_aa: CASSTFPAGGPQETQYF
cdr3_nt: TGTGCCAGCAGCACTTTCCCAGCGGGAGGCCCACAAGAGACCCAGTACTTC
j_call: TRBJ2-5
clone_size: -
v_call: TRBV9
d_call: TRBD2

cdr3_aa: CAWSLRGEKLFF
cdr3_nt: TGTGCCTGGAGCCTAAGGGGTGAAAAACTGTTTTTT
j_call: TRBJ1-4
clone_size: -
v_call: TRBV30
d_call: -

cdr3_aa: CSVALWGRIEKLFF
cdr3_nt: TGCAGCGTCGCGCTTTGGGGGAGGATTGAAAAACTGTTTTTT
j_call: TRBJ1-4
clone_size: -
v_call: TRBV29-1
d_call: -

cdr3_aa: CATSRGGAGSVEQYF
cdr3_nt: TGTGCCACCAGCAGAGGGGGGGCCGGTTCGGTCGAGCAGTACTTC
j_call: TRBJ2-7
clone_size: -
v_call: TRBV15
d_call: -

cdr3_aa: CASSELGAKTQYF
cdr3_nt: TGTGCCAGCAGTGAACTGGGGGCGAAGACCCAGTACTTC
j_call: TRBJ2-5
clone_size: -
v_call: TRBV2
d_call: -

cdr3_aa: CAISSGTSTDTQYF
cdr3_nt: TGTGCCATCAGTAGCGGGACTAGCACAGATACGCAGTATTTT
j_call: TRBJ2-3
clone_size: -
v_call: TRBV10-3
d_call: TRBD2

cdr3_aa: CASSLGLGETQYF
cdr3_nt: TGCGCCAGCAGCTTGGGACTGGGAGAGACCCAGTACTTC
j_call: TRBJ2-5
clone_size: -
v_call: TRBV5-1
d_call: -

cdr3_aa: CASSSRPRDTEAFF
cdr3_nt: TGTGCCAGCAGTTCGCGGCCGAGGGACACTGAAGCTTTCTTT
j_call: TRBJ1-1
clone_size: -
v_call: TRBV27
d_call: -

cdr3_aa: CASSLTASGLYTGELFF
cdr3_nt: TGTGCCAGCAGCTTAACGGCTAGCGGGTTATACACCGGGGAGCTGTTTTTT
j_call: TRBJ2-2
clone_size: -
v_call: TRBV7-3
d_call: TRBD2

cdr3_aa: CASSYLGDPQETQYF
cdr3_nt: TGTGCCAGCAGTTACCTCGGGGACCCGCAAGAGACCCAGTACTTC
j_call: TRBJ2-5
clone_size: -
v_call: TRBV6-6
d_call: -

cdr3_aa: CASSVGLTPNNEQFF
cdr3_nt: TGTGCCAGCAGCGTAGGTCTTACCCCTAACAATGAGCAGTTCTTC
j_call: TRBJ2-1
clone_size: -
v_call: TRBV9
d_call: -

cdr3_aa: CSAGQGIGYTF
cdr3_nt: TGCAGTGCGGGACAGGGTATTGGCTACACCTTC
j_call: TRBJ1-2
clone_size: -
v_call: TRBV20-1
d_call: TRBD1

cdr3_aa: CASSFPGYGNQPQHF
cdr3_nt: TGTGCCAGCAGTTTTCCGGGATATGGCAATCAGCCCCAGCATTTT
j_call: TRBJ1-5
clone_size: -
v_call: TRBV28
d_call: -

cdr3_aa: CASSKTSGRVNTGELFF
cdr3_nt: TGTGCCAGCAGCAAGACTAGCGGGAGGGTTAACACCGGGGAGCTGTTTTTT
j_call: TRBJ2-2
clone_size: -
v_call: TRBV7-2
d_call: TRBD2

cdr3_aa: CASSRGIYVVSSYEQYF
cdr3_nt: TGCGCCAGCAGTCGAGGGATATATGTAGTTTCCTCCTACGAGCAGTACTTC
j_call: TRBJ2-7
clone_size: -
v_call: TRBV23-1
d_call: -

cdr3_aa: CASSAWGSGRGDNTQYF
cdr3_nt: TGTGCCAGCAGCGCCTGGGGTAGCGGGAGGGGTGATAATACGCAGTATTTT
j_call: TRBJ2-3
clone_size: few
v_call: TRBV7-3
d_call: TRBD2

cdr3_aa: CASSLSMDSTPYEQYF
cdr3_nt: TGTGCCAGCAGTTTATCGATGGACAGCACACCCTACGAGCAGTACTTC
j_call: TRBJ2-7
clone_size: -
v_call: TRBV27
d_call: -

cdr3_aa: CASSESKGYAEAFF
cdr3_nt: TGTGCCAGCAGTGAATCGAAGGGGTACGCTGAAGCTTTCTTT
j_call: TRBJ1-1
clone_size: -
v_call: TRBV25-1
d_call: -

cdr3_aa: CASSLNRGGMNTEAFF
cdr3_nt: TGTGCCAGCAGCTTGAACAGGGGGGGCATGAACACTGAAGCTTTCTTT
j_call: TRBJ1-1
clone_size: -
v_call: TRBV5-6
d_call: TRBD1

cdr3_aa: CASSSSGTKQYF
cdr3_nt: TGTGCCAGCAGCTCGTCCGGGACGAAGCAGTATTTT
j_call: TRBJ2-3
clone_size: once
v_call: TRBV7-2
d_call: -

cdr3_aa: CASSRPGSKNYEQYF
cdr3_nt: TGTGCCAGCAGCCGACCGGGGTCCAAGAACTACGAGCAGTACTTC
j_call: TRBJ2-7
clone_size: -
v_call: TRBV5-4
d_call: -

cdr3_aa: CASKSDGETQYF
cdr3_nt: TGTGCCAGCAAGTCGGACGGAGAGACCCAGTACTTC
j_call: TRBJ2-5
clone_size: -
v_call: TRBV28
d_call: -

cdr3_aa: CAWRDSGRATGDTQYF
cdr3_nt: TGTGCCTGGAGGGATAGCGGGAGGGCCACCGGGGATACGCAGTATTTT
j_call: TRBJ2-3
clone_size: -
v_call: TRBV30
d_call: TRBD2

cdr3_aa: CAWRGGAGNTIYF
cdr3_nt: TGTGCCTGGCGTGGGGGGGCGGGAAACACCATATATTTT
j_call: TRBJ1-3
clone_size: -
v_call: TRBV30
d_call: -

cdr3_aa: CASSRGLAGLGEQFF
cdr3_nt: TGCGCCAGCAGCCGGGGACTAGCGGGATTAGGAGAGCAGTTCTTC
j_call: TRBJ2-1
clone_size: -
v_call: TRBV5-1
d_call: TRBD2

cdr3_aa: CASRREGRASFNEQFF
cdr3_nt: TGTGCCAGTAGACGGGAGGGGAGGGCTAGCTTCAATGAGCAGTTCTTC
j_call: TRBJ2-1
clone_size: -
v_call: TRBV19
d_call: TRBD2

cdr3_aa: CASKRAGSYEQYF
cdr3_nt: TGTGCCAGCAAAAGGGCAGGGAGCTACGAGCAGTACTTC
j_call: TRBJ2-7
clone_size: -
v_call: TRBV2
d_call: -

cdr3_aa: CASRAPGSFNYGYTF
cdr3_nt: TGTGCCAGTAGGGCTCCCGGGAGCTTTAACTATGGCTACACCTTC
j_call: TRBJ1-2
clone_size: -
v_call: TRBV19
d_call: -

cdr3_aa: CASSWAFGANVLTF
cdr3_nt: TGTGCCAGCAGCTGGGCCTTTGGGGCCAACGTCCTGACTTTC
j_call: TRBJ2-6
clone_size: -
v_call: TRBV5-4
d_call: -

cdr3_aa: CASSSRSGGRPYNEQFF
cdr3_nt: TGTGCCAGCAGCTCCAGATCCGGAGGGAGACCCTACAATGAGCAGTTCTTC
j_call: TRBJ2-1
clone_size: -
v_call: TRBV7-6
d_call: -

cdr3_aa: CASSSRGETQYF
cdr3_nt: TGTGCCAGCAGCTCAAGAGGAGAGACCCAGTACTTC
j_call: TRBJ2-5
clone_size: -
v_call: TRBV7-9
d_call: -

cdr3_aa: CASSRGPSDTDTQYF
cdr3_nt: TGTGCCAGCAGCCGGGGCCCTAGCGACACAGATACGCAGTATTTT
j_call: TRBJ2-3
clone_size: once
v_call: TRBV7-9
d_call: -

cdr3_aa: CASSLGSVGEEQFF
cdr3_nt: TGCGCCAGCAGCCTCGGAAGTGTTGGGGAGGAGCAGTTCTTC
j_call: TRBJ2-1
clone_size: -
v_call: TRBV5-1
d_call: -

cdr3_aa: CASSLAPGPGNTIYF
cdr3_nt: TGTGCCAGCAGCTTGGCCCCGGGACCGGGAAACACCATATATTTT
j_call: TRBJ1-3
clone_size: -
v_call: TRBV5-6
d_call: -

cdr3_aa: CASSSTGPGTNDGYTF
cdr3_nt: TGCGCCAGCAGCTCGACAGGGCCCGGCACTAACGATGGCTACACCTTC
j_call: TRBJ1-2
clone_size: -
v_call: TRBV5-1
d_call: TRBD1

cdr3_aa: CASSGGTGQPQHF
cdr3_nt: TGTGCCAGCAGTGGAGGGACGGGTCAGCCCCAGCATTTT
j_call: TRBJ1-5
clone_size: -
v_call: TRBV6-4
d_call: -

cdr3_aa: CASSLDGIVGETQYF
cdr3_nt: TGCGCCAGCAGCTTGGATGGGATAGTAGGGGAGACCCAGTACTTC
j_call: TRBJ2-5
clone_size: -
v_call: TRBV5-1
d_call: -

cdr3_aa: CASSPGQEAEQYF
cdr3_nt: TGTGCCAGCAGTCCCGGACAGGAGGCCGAGCAGTACTTC
j_call: TRBJ2-7
clone_size: -
v_call: TRBV6-7
d_call: TRBD1

cdr3_aa: CASFSTRRGDTQYF
cdr3_nt: TGTGCCAGCTTTTCCACCCGTCGGGGAGATACGCAGTATTTT
j_call: TRBJ2-3
clone_size: -
v_call: TRBV4-2
d_call: -

cdr3_aa: CSVLRAGEQYF
cdr3_nt: TGCAGCGTGCTTCGGGCTGGCGAGCAGTACTTC
j_call: TRBJ2-7
clone_size: -
v_call: TRBV20-1
d_call: -

cdr3_aa: CASSPSMNTEAFF
cdr3_nt: TGCGCCAGCAGCCCCTCTATGAACACTGAAGCTTTCTTT
j_call: TRBJ1-1
clone_size: -
v_call: TRBV5-1
d_call: -

cdr3_aa: CASSLIPSGQETQYF
cdr3_nt: TGCGCCAGCAGCTTGATTCCCTCGGGGCAAGAGACCCAGTACTTC
j_call: TRBJ2-5
clone_size: -
v_call: TRBV5-1
d_call: -